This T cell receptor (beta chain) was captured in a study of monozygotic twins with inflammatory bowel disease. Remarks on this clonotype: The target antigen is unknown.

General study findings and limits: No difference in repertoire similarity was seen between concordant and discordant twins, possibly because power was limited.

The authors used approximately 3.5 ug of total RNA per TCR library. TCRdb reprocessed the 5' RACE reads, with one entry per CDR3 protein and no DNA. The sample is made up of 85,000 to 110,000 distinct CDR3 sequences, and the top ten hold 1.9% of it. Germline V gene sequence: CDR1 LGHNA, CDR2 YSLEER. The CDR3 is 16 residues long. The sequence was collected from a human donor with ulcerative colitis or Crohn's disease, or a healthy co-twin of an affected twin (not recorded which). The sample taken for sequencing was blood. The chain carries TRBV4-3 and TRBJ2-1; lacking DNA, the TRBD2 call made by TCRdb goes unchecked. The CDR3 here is CASSHRPAVGYNEQFF.